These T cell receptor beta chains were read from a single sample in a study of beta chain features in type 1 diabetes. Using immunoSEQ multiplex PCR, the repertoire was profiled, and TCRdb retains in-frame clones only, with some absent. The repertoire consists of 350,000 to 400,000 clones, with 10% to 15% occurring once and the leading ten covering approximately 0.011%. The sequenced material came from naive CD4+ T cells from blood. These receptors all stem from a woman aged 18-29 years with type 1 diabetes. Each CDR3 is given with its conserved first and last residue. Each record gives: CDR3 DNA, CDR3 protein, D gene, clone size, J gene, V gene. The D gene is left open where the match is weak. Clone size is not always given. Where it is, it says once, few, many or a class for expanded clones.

CDR3nt: TGTGCCAGTAGTGGGTGGGAGGGTAACAATGAGCAGTTCTTC
CDR3aa: CASSGWEGNNEQFF
d_gene: TRBD2
abundance: -
j_gene: TRBJ2-1
v_gene: TRBV19

CDR3nt: TGTGCCAGTACGGCAGGGGTAGCCAAAAACATTCAGTACTTC
CDR3aa: CASTAGVAKNIQYF
d_gene: -
abundance: -
j_gene: TRBJ2-4
v_gene: TRBV19

CDR3nt: TGTGCTAGTGGTTTGGGCGGCGAGACCCAGTACTTC
CDR3aa: CASGLGGETQYF
d_gene: -
abundance: few
j_gene: TRBJ2-5
v_gene: TRBV12-5

CDR3nt: TGTGCCAGCTCACCCGGGGGAGCAAATGAGCAGTTCTTC
CDR3aa: CASSPGGANEQFF
d_gene: -
abundance: -
j_gene: TRBJ2-1
v_gene: TRBV18

CDR3nt: TGCGCCAGCAGCCAAGGAGGGCTAGCAAGGAGCACTGAAGCTTTCTTT
CDR3aa: CASSQGGLARSTEAFF
d_gene: -
abundance: few
j_gene: TRBJ1-1
v_gene: TRBV4-1

CDR3nt: TGTGCCAGCTCACCAGGAACAGGGGGCCTTCAATATAGCAATCAGCCCCAGCATTTT
CDR3aa: CASSPGTGGLQYSNQPQHF
d_gene: TRBD1
abundance: -
j_gene: TRBJ1-5
v_gene: TRBV18

CDR3nt: TGTGCCAGCAGCATTCCACCTCCCGGAGGATACAATGAGCAGTTCTTC
CDR3aa: CASSIPPPGGYNEQFF
d_gene: -
abundance: -
j_gene: TRBJ2-1
v_gene: TRBV21-1

CDR3nt: TGTGCCAGCAGCGCGACAGGGTACCCCTACGAGCAGTACTTC
CDR3aa: CASSATGYPYEQYF
d_gene: TRBD1
abundance: few
j_gene: TRBJ2-7
v_gene: TRBV9

CDR3nt: TGTGCCAGCAGCCTCCCCATAGAAGGACAGGGGGCATTCTATGGCTACACCTTC
CDR3aa: CASSLPIEGQGAFYGYTF
d_gene: TRBD1
abundance: -
j_gene: TRBJ1-2
v_gene: TRBV4-2

CDR3nt: TGTGCCAGCAGCCAAGCGGGGGCTGGGACCGGGGAGCTGTTTTTT
CDR3aa: CASSQAGAGTGELFF
d_gene: TRBD2
abundance: few
j_gene: TRBJ2-2
v_gene: TRBV5-4

CDR3nt: TGTGCTAGTGGTTTCGCAAGCCTAACTAGCGTGAAGGGGGGTGAGCAGTTCTTC
CDR3aa: CASGFASLTSVKGGEQFF
d_gene: -
abundance: few
j_gene: TRBJ2-1
v_gene: TRBV12-5

CDR3nt: TGCAGCGGCCTGACAGGTGATGCTAACTATGGCTACACCTTC
CDR3aa: CSGLTGDANYGYTF
d_gene: -
abundance: few
j_gene: TRBJ1-2
v_gene: TRBV29-1

CDR3nt: TGCTCTACCGGGTCCCTCGCCTTC
CDR3aa: CSTGSLAF
d_gene: -
abundance: few
j_gene: TRBJ1-2
v_gene: TRBV20-1

CDR3nt: TGTGCCAGTAGTATCGGCTCCTATAATTCACCCCTCCACTTT
CDR3aa: CASSIGSYNSPLHF
d_gene: -
abundance: -
j_gene: TRBJ1-6
v_gene: TRBV19

CDR3nt: TGCGCCAGCAGCTTGGTCCCCCCTCCGGATGAGCAGTTCTTC
CDR3aa: CASSLVPPPDEQFF
d_gene: -
abundance: -
j_gene: TRBJ2-1
v_gene: TRBV5-1

CDR3nt: TGCGCCAGCAGCCAAGATCCAGTCTATGGCTACACCTTC
CDR3aa: CASSQDPVYGYTF
d_gene: -
abundance: few
j_gene: TRBJ1-2
v_gene: TRBV4-1

CDR3nt: TGTGCCAGCAGCCCGGGAGGCTACGAGCAGTACTTC
CDR3aa: CASSPGGYEQYF
d_gene: TRBD2
abundance: -
j_gene: TRBJ2-7
v_gene: TRBV14

CDR3nt: TGCGCCAGCAGCTGGGAACAGGGGGCAAACACTGAAGCTTTCTTT
CDR3aa: CASSWEQGANTEAFF
d_gene: TRBD1
abundance: few
j_gene: TRBJ1-1
v_gene: TRBV5-1

CDR3nt: TGCGCCAGCAGCGGAGGGACAGGGAGCGATGGCTACACCTTC
CDR3aa: CASSGGTGSDGYTF
d_gene: TRBD1
abundance: few
j_gene: TRBJ1-2
v_gene: TRBV5-1

CDR3nt: TGCGCCAGCAGCTTGAAGGGACAAGCCTACGAGCAGTACTTC
CDR3aa: CASSLKGQAYEQYF
d_gene: -
abundance: -
j_gene: TRBJ2-7
v_gene: TRBV5-1

CDR3nt: TGTGCCAGCACAACAAGGGGGTCCCAAGAGACCCAGTACTTC
CDR3aa: CASTTRGSQETQYF
d_gene: -
abundance: few
j_gene: TRBJ2-5
v_gene: TRBV6-1

CDR3nt: TGCGCCAGCAGCCAAGATGCGCTGGCCTACAATGAGCAGTTCTTC
CDR3aa: CASSQDALAYNEQFF
d_gene: -
abundance: -
j_gene: TRBJ2-1
v_gene: TRBV4-3

CDR3nt: TGTGCCAGCAGCGTAGAGCCGGAGAGTCAGCCCCAGCATTTT
CDR3aa: CASSVEPESQPQHF
d_gene: -
abundance: -
j_gene: TRBJ1-5
v_gene: TRBV9

CDR3nt: TGTGCCAGTAGTGGAGAGAGTGCAGCCCCTTATAGCAATCAGCCCCAGCATTTT
CDR3aa: CASSGESAAPYSNQPQHF
d_gene: -
abundance: few
j_gene: TRBJ1-5
v_gene: TRBV19

CDR3nt: TGTGCCAGCAGCCCCCTATTAGATAGCGGATTTAACTACGAGCAGTACTTC
CDR3aa: CASSPLLDSGFNYEQYF
d_gene: -
abundance: -
j_gene: TRBJ2-7
v_gene: TRBV7-2

CDR3nt: TGCAGCGTTGAGAGAAGCATGAACACTGAAGCTTTCTTT
CDR3aa: CSVERSMNTEAFF
d_gene: -
abundance: -
j_gene: TRBJ1-1
v_gene: TRBV29-1

CDR3nt: TGTGCCAGCTCACCAAACTTTGGGGACTCTTCACCCCTCCACTTT
CDR3aa: CASSPNFGDSSPLHF
d_gene: -
abundance: -
j_gene: TRBJ1-6
v_gene: TRBV18

CDR3nt: TGTGCCAGCAGCTTACGGCTAGCGGGAGTTAATGAGCAGTTCTTC
CDR3aa: CASSLRLAGVNEQFF
d_gene: TRBD2
abundance: -
j_gene: TRBJ2-1
v_gene: TRBV11-2

CDR3nt: TGTGCCAGCAGCTCGCACCCGAGCGGGAGCCCAGAGACCCAGTACTTC
CDR3aa: CASSSHPSGSPETQYF
d_gene: TRBD2
abundance: -
j_gene: TRBJ2-5
v_gene: TRBV7-2

CDR3nt: TGTGCCAGCAGCCGCCAGGGGAACACCATATATTTT
CDR3aa: CASSRQGNTIYF
d_gene: -
abundance: -
j_gene: TRBJ1-3
v_gene: TRBV7-2

CDR3nt: TGTGCCAGCAGCCCCACGGGAGATACGCAGTATTTT
CDR3aa: CASSPTGDTQYF
d_gene: -
abundance: few
j_gene: TRBJ2-3
v_gene: TRBV9

CDR3nt: TGTGCCAGCAGCGCTGAACTTAGCTCCTACAATGAGCAGTTCTTC
CDR3aa: CASSAELSSYNEQFF
d_gene: -
abundance: -
j_gene: TRBJ2-1
v_gene: TRBV9

CDR3nt: TGTGCCAGCAGCTTTAACAGTCTGGCTAATGAAAAACTGTTTTTT
CDR3aa: CASSFNSLANEKLFF
d_gene: -
abundance: few
j_gene: TRBJ1-4
v_gene: TRBV7-2

CDR3nt: TGTGCCAGCAGTTCACTACTGGAGACCCAGTACTTC
CDR3aa: CASSSLLETQYF
d_gene: -
abundance: -
j_gene: TRBJ2-5
v_gene: TRBV6-1

CDR3nt: TGTGCCAGCAGCTTAAATAGGGGGCCAGATACGCAGTATTTT
CDR3aa: CASSLNRGPDTQYF
d_gene: TRBD1
abundance: -
j_gene: TRBJ2-3
v_gene: TRBV7-3

CDR3nt: TGTGCCAGCAGCCGGGGAGGCCAAGAAGCTTTCTTT
CDR3aa: CASSRGGQEAFF
d_gene: -
abundance: -
j_gene: TRBJ1-1
v_gene: TRBV7-9

CDR3nt: TGTGCCAGCAGGTCCGGGACTCTTGGGTACGAGCAGTACTTC
CDR3aa: CASRSGTLGYEQYF
d_gene: -
abundance: few
j_gene: TRBJ2-7
v_gene: TRBV6-6

CDR3nt: TGTGCCAGCAGCCGCCGAGGCCTCTCTGGAAACACCATATATTTT
CDR3aa: CASSRRGLSGNTIYF
d_gene: -
abundance: -
j_gene: TRBJ1-3
v_gene: TRBV4-2

CDR3nt: TGTGCCAGCAGCCCTGGGGGGACTAGCGGTTCCTACGAGCAGTACTTC
CDR3aa: CASSPGGTSGSYEQYF
d_gene: TRBD2
abundance: -
j_gene: TRBJ2-7
v_gene: TRBV5-4

CDR3nt: TGTGCCAGCAGTTTCCCGTCAGGGCATAGCTACAATGAGCAGTTCTTC
CDR3aa: CASSFPSGHSYNEQFF
d_gene: -
abundance: -
j_gene: TRBJ2-1
v_gene: TRBV6-5

CDR3nt: TGTGCCAGCAGCTTAGTCCAGGCTACCAACACCGGGGAGCTGTTTTTT
CDR3aa: CASSLVQATNTGELFF
d_gene: -
abundance: few
j_gene: TRBJ2-2
v_gene: TRBV11-2

CDR3nt: TGTGCCAGCAGCTTAGTGTCCCTAGCGGGAGTAGGGTACGAGCAGTACTTC
CDR3aa: CASSLVSLAGVGYEQYF
d_gene: TRBD2
abundance: few
j_gene: TRBJ2-7
v_gene: TRBV7-2

CDR3nt: TGCGCCAGCAGCCCATCCTCCGGGACAGGGGGCCGGATTCAGTACTTC
CDR3aa: CASSPSSGTGGRIQYF
d_gene: TRBD1
abundance: -
j_gene: TRBJ2-4
v_gene: TRBV4-3

CDR3nt: TGTGCCAGCAGCTTCGGACAGGGGGCGTGGGAGCAGTACTTC
CDR3aa: CASSFGQGAWEQYF
d_gene: TRBD1
abundance: few
j_gene: TRBJ2-7
v_gene: TRBV5-6

CDR3nt: TGCGCCACGAGACAGGGCACAGATACGCAGTATTTT
CDR3aa: CATRQGTDTQYF
d_gene: -
abundance: -
j_gene: TRBJ2-3
v_gene: TRBV5-1

CDR3nt: TGTGCCAGCAGCTTGGGGTCGACAGGGCGAGCTTTCTTT
CDR3aa: CASSLGSTGRAFF
d_gene: TRBD1
abundance: -
j_gene: TRBJ1-1
v_gene: TRBV7-9

CDR3nt: TGTGCCAGCCGGGATTTCAAAAACATTCAGTACTTC
CDR3aa: CASRDFKNIQYF
d_gene: -
abundance: -
j_gene: TRBJ2-4
v_gene: TRBV6-5

CDR3nt: TGTGCCATCAGTGCAAGGGAGGCAGATACGCAGTATTTT
CDR3aa: CAISAREADTQYF
d_gene: -
abundance: few
j_gene: TRBJ2-3
v_gene: TRBV10-3

CDR3nt: TGTGCCAGCAGCCCGAGAGTGAACCCCTACGAGCAGTACTTC
CDR3aa: CASSPRVNPYEQYF
d_gene: -
abundance: few
j_gene: TRBJ2-7
v_gene: TRBV7-9

CDR3nt: TGCGCCAGCAGCCCAAGGGGGGGGTATGGCTACACCTTC
CDR3aa: CASSPRGGYGYTF
d_gene: -
abundance: -
j_gene: TRBJ1-2
v_gene: TRBV4-3

CDR3nt: TGCAGCGTCCGCGGACAGAACACTGAAGCTTTCTTT
CDR3aa: CSVRGQNTEAFF
d_gene: -
abundance: -
j_gene: TRBJ1-1
v_gene: TRBV29-1